A single sample gave rise to the 9 T cell receptor beta chains below, sequenced in a study of molecular identifiers for immune sequencing clone quantification. TCRdb redid the calling of the PCR reads with MiXCR, one entry per CDR3 protein. Of some 320,000 distinct CDR3 sequences detected, around 21% appear once; the ten largest clones hold about 0.81%. Sequences were obtained from naive CD8+ T cells from blood, with Jurkat cell RNA spiked in. The subset: FACS-sorted CD8+CD4-CCR7+CD45RA+ naive T cells. Source of these receptors: a human donor in good health. Some libraries in this study had Jurkat cell RNA spiked in.

Only a few counts were recorded for this clonotype. The chain uses TRBV4-1 and TRBJ2-3; TRBD2 might be the D (6 bases). CDR1 MGHRA and CDR2 YSYEKL come from the germline V gene. This CDR3 spans 16 amino acids. Trimming cost V 0 bases and J 2 bases, with 12 bases left between them. The CDR3 DNA sequence: TGCGCCAGCAGCCAAGAGCGGGGACGGGCCACAGATACGCAGTATTTT. Translating it yields CASSQERGRATDTQYF.

This rearrangement joins TRBV23-1 to TRBJ2-1; D assignment may be TRBD1 or TRBD2 (5 bases each). TRBV23-1 is sorted into the ORF group, with uncertain function. V dropped 2 bases and J dropped 1 base, with 18 bases sitting between them. CDR3 length: 18 residues. CDR3 residues: CASSQTLPRDRSYNEQFF. The CDR3 DNA sequence: TGCGCCAGCAGTCAAACCCTCCCCCGGGACCGATCCTACAATGAGCAGTTCTTC.

This clonotype was seen ten or more times. The chain joins TRBV5-1 to TRBJ2-6; D may be TRBD2 (5 bases). Germline lookup yields CDR1 SGHRS and CDR2 YFSETQ. The CDR3 is 16 amino acids. V lost 4 bases, J lost 2 bases, and 13 bases lay in between. The CDR3 DNA reads as TGCGCCAGCAGCCCCGACGGGGTCACTGGGGCCAACGTCCTGACTTTC. It codes for CASSPDGVTGANVLTF.

The chain combines TRBV6-1 with TRBJ2-7; 7 bases line up with TRBD1. V shed 1 base, J shed 3 bases, and the junction held 6 bases outside the gene matches. From germline, CDR1 is MNHNS and CDR2 SASEGT. The CDR3 totals 15 residues. This chain's CDR3 is CASSEGTGANYEQYF. The CDR3 DNA is TGTGCCAGCAGTGAAGGTACAGGGGCGAACTACGAGCAGTACTTC.

This clonotype has just a few counts. The rearrangement links TRBV30 to TRBJ2-4, with D uncertain. CDR1 GTSNPN and CDR2 SVGIG come from the germline V gene (reference sequence). CDR3 length equals 13 residues. V was clipped by 1 base and J by 1 base, with 5 bases between them. CDR3 amino acids: CAWSDGAKNIQYF. The CDR3 bases are TGTGCCTGGAGTGACGGGGCCAAAAACATTCAGTACTTC.

Comments on this clonotype: Being one base from a much bigger clone, this may be a read error. The rearrangement joins TRBV7-9 to TRBJ1-1, with a weak D call TRBD1 (6 bases). This CDR3 comprises 12 residues. Germline CDR1 and CDR2: SEHNR and FQNEAQ (reference sequence). CDR3 sequence reads: CASTGENTEALF. Written as DNA, the CDR3 is TGTGCCAGCACAGGGGAGAACACTGAAGCTCTCTTT.

This clonotype has ten or more counts. V usage is TRBV29-1 and J usage is TRBJ2-3; the D gene is possibly TRBD1 (5 bases). This CDR3 spans 14 amino acids. The germline V gene encodes CDR1 SQVTM and CDR2 ANQGSEA. The ends were cut back, 1 base at V and 0 bases at J, with 8 bases in the middle. The DNA of the CDR3 is TGCAGCGTTGAAGTCAGGGAAAGCACAGATACGCAGTATTTT. Residues: CSVEVRESTDTQYF.

This clonotype occurred many times. The V call is TRBV7-8, the J call TRBJ1-4; weak D call: TRBD1 (5 bases). The CDR3 spans 16 residues. The germline V gene encodes CDR1 SGHVS and CDR2 FQNEAQ. V lost 1 base and J 1 base, leaving 10 bases between the germline ends. The CDR3 spells CASSLGGDGTNEKLFF. CDR3 in DNA: TGTGCCAGCAGCTTAGGAGGGGACGGAACTAATGAAAAACTGTTTTTT. The complete variable domain, with remaining parts taken from reference TRBV7-8 and TRBJ1-4, reads GAGVSQSPRYKVAKRGQDVALRCDPISGHVSLFWYQQALGQGPEFLTYFQNEAQLDKSGLPSDRFFAERPEGSVSTLKIQRTQQEDSAVYLCASSLGGDGTNEKLFFGSGTQLSVL.

This clonotype was seen ten or more times. The chain has TRBV6-2 or TRBV6-3 and TRBJ2-3; a possible D gene is TRBD2 (6 bases). The V gene's germline CDR1 is MNHEY and CDR2 SVGEGT. The CDR3 runs 15 residues. V was pared by 1 base and J by 0 bases, with 8 bases between. CDR3 amino acids: CASSYWGTSTDTQYF. As DNA, the CDR3 is TGTGCCAGCAGTTACTGGGGGACTAGCACAGATACGCAGTATTTT.